The 28 T cell receptor beta chains reported below all come from one sample, sequenced in a study of T cells in Graves' hyperthyroidism and ophthalmopathy. TCR beta CDR3 regions were amplified from RNA. First-round RT-PCR of the TCR CDR3 relied on the HTBI primer set. TCRdb called the multiplex PCR reads again in MiXCR, with one record for every CDR3 protein. The repertoire holds approximately 360,000 distinct CDR3 sequences, with 20% to 25% as singletons. The sample was blood. These receptors were obtained from a man aged 45 to 65 with Graves' hyperthyroidism.

This clonotype was seen at least ten times. The chain combines TRBV7-2 with TRBJ2-3; the D is unclear. Germline CDR1 is SGHTA and CDR2 is FQGNSA. The CDR3 runs 13 residues. Trimming left V 2 bases short and J 5 bases short, with 8 bases between. The CDR3 nucleotides read TGTGCCAGCAGCTTATCCTTTCAAGATACGCAGTATTTT. This translates into CASSLSFQDTQYF.

This chain's CDR3 is CASSLNIGELFF. The CDR3 DNA reads TGTGCCAGCAGTTTAAATATCGGGGAGCTGTTTTTT. V and J are TRBV12-3 or TRBV12-4 and TRBJ2-2; D is uncertain. CDR3 length: 12 residues. V lost 2 bases to trimming and J lost 7 bases, with 5 bases between them.

The rearrangement uses TRBV9 and TRBJ2-3; D may match TRBD1 or TRBD2 (5 bases each). Per the germline V gene, CDR1 is SGDLS and CDR2 is YYNGEE. This CDR3 has 16 residues. Trimming took 3 bases from V and 2 from J, leaving 16 bases between them. The CDR3 DNA sequence: TGTGCCAGCAGCGACCCCCGGGACCCGCCCACAGATACGCAGTATTTT. Amino acids: CASSDPRDPPTDTQYF.

In its sample, this clonotype was seen a few times. The gene calls are TRBV7-2 and TRBJ2-1, with TRBD2 as a possible D gene (5 bases). Trimming pared 5 bases from V and 5 bases from J, leaving 16 bases between. Germline V gene data show CDR1 as SGHTA and CDR2 as FQGNSA. The CDR3 length is 15 residues. CDR3 nucleotides: TGTGCCAGCAGCCTTGGATTAGCGCGAAACAATGAGCAGTTCTTC. Its translation: CASSLGLARNNEQFF.

Ten or more counts support this clonotype. This rearrangement joins TRBV11-2 to TRBJ2-5, with D possibly TRBD2 on 6 matching bases. The germline V gene has CDR1 SGHAT and CDR2 FQNNGV. CDR3 length: 15 residues. V gave up 3 bases and J gave up 5 bases, with 16 bases separating them. Here the CDR3 DNA reads TGTGCCAGCAGCTTTACCGGGAGAGGGCGCGAGACCCAGTACTTC. It specifies CASSFTGRGRETQYF. The variable domain in full, completed from reference TRBV11-2 and TRBJ2-5, reads EAGVAQSPRYKIIEKRQSVAFWCNPISGHATLYWYQQILGQGPKLLIQFQNNGVVDDSQLPKDRFSAERLKGVDSTLKIQPAKLEDSAVYLCASSFTGRGRETQYFGPGTRLLVL.

This chain links TRBV18 with TRBJ1-5; D not resolved. The CDR3 loop spans 14 amino acids. Trimming took 0 bases from V and 0 from J, leaving 3 bases between them. The germline gives CDR1 KGHSH, CDR2 LQKENI. The CDR3 region is CASSPPGSNQPQHF. DNA for the CDR3: TGTGCCAGCTCACCACCGGGTAGCAATCAGCCCCAGCATTTT.

This clonotype showed up many times. The chain recombines TRBV3-1 with TRBJ2-1, with D possibly TRBD2 on 6 matching bases. CDR1 is LGHDT and CDR2 is YNNKEL in the germline V gene (reference sequence). This CDR3 comprises 14 residues. The germline V and J ends were trimmed by 3 bases and 4 bases, with 10 bases remaining between them. The CDR3 here is CASSHWGRYNEQFF. CDR3 DNA: TGTGCCAGCAGCCACTGGGGGAGGTACAATGAGCAGTTCTTC.

The chain couples TRBV5-1 to TRBJ2-3, with TRBD2 as a possible D gene (6 bases). From germline, CDR1 is SGHRS and CDR2 YFSETQ. The CDR3 consists of 14 residues. The V gene lost 7 bases and the J gene lost 6 bases, with 18 bases spanning the gap. The DNA for the CDR3 is TGCGCCAGCGAAGGGACTGGGGGAACTGATACGCAGTATTTT. Translated: CASEGTGGTDTQYF.

This sequence joins TRBV11-3 and TRBJ1-1, with unresolved D. This CDR3 has 13 residues. CDR1 is SGHNT, CDR2 YENEEA, per germline. Trimming shortened V by 7 bases and J by 1 base, and 10 bases separated the two germline ends. Here the CDR3 reads CASTVKRNTEAFF. CDR3 in DNA: TGTGCCAGCACCGTAAAGAGGAACACTGAAGCTTTCTTT.

CDR3 DNA sequence: TGTGCCAGCAGCGTAGATCCCGGCGGGCCTAATGAAAAACTGTTTTTT. As protein: CASSVDPGGPNEKLFF. The chain combines TRBV9 with TRBJ1-4; D remains unclear. Trimming shortened V by 0 bases and J by 3 bases, and 12 bases separated the two germline ends. Per the germline V gene, CDR1 is SGDLS and CDR2 is YYNGEE. The CDR3 has 16 amino acids. The full variable domain, completed using reference TRBV9 and TRBJ1-4, is DSGVTQTPKHLITATGQRVTLRCSPRSGDLSVYWYQQSLDQGLQFLIQYYNGEERAKGNILERFSAQQFPDLHSELNLSSLELGDSALYFCASSVDPGGPNEKLFFGSGTQLSVL.

This clonotype was seen at least ten times. V is TRBV11-2 and J is TRBJ2-7; D is possibly TRBD1 or TRBD2 (5 bases each). The germline CDR1 and CDR2 sequences are SGHAT and FQNNGV. Between the trimmed V and J ends, which lost 5 bases and 4 bases, there was a span of 18 bases. This CDR3 region has 15 residues. The CDR3 coding sequence is TGTGCCAGCAGCCTAAACAGTGGGGGTTATTACGAGCAGTACTTC. Its translation is CASSLNSGGYYEQYF.

The rearrangement uses TRBV2 and TRBJ1-5, with a weak D call TRBD1 (5 bases). V was clipped by 7 bases and J by 4 bases, with 17 bases between them. The length of the CDR3 is 15 residues. Germline assignment: CDR1 SNHLY and CDR2 FYNNEI. CDR3 nucleotide sequence: TGTGCCAGCACCCTAAGGGGAGGGAAGAATCAGCCCCAGCATTTT. This codes for CASTLRGGKNQPQHF.

The chain links TRBV4-2 to TRBJ1-4; D is uncertain. From germline, CDR1 is LGHNA and CDR2 YNFKEQ. V lost 0 bases, J lost 8 bases, and 7 bases lay in between. The CDR3 spans 13 residues. The CDR3 loop reads CASSQERREKLFF. For the CDR3, the DNA is TGTGCCAGCAGCCAAGAACGTCGGGAAAAACTGTTTTTT.

This clonotype was counted ten times or more. CDR3 nucleotide sequence: TGCAGTGCTAGACTAGCGGGTGGGAATGAGCAGTTCTTC. It translates to CSARLAGGNEQFF. The J gene is TRBJ2-1, the V gene TRBV20-1; 8 bases map to TRBD2. Per germline, CDR1 DFQATT and CDR2 SNEGSKA (reference sequence). Trimming cost V 2 bases and J 7 bases; bases outside gene matches: 4. This CDR3 has 13 amino acids.

This clonotype was counted between two and nine times. The chain carries TRBV20-1 and TRBJ1-3; D gene ambiguous. The CDR3 covers 11 residues. Germline assignment: CDR1 DFQATT and CDR2 SNEGSKA (reference sequence). Trimming removed 4 bases from V and 7 bases from J, with 8 bases in between. This CDR3 reads CSAKGLNTIYF. Here the CDR3 DNA reads TGCAGTGCTAAAGGGTTGAACACCATATATTTT.

This clonotype has more than one count but fewer than ten. The rearrangement uses TRBV7-3 and TRBJ2-7; 14 bases agree with TRBD2. V lost 5 bases, J lost 1 base, and 4 bases stayed unmatched. The germline V gene encodes CDR1 SGHTA and CDR2 FQGTGA. The length of the CDR3 is 16 residues. In nucleotides, the CDR3 is TGTGCCAGCAGCCCGACTAGCGGGAGGGAATCCTACGAGCAGTACTTC. Residues: CASSPTSGRESYEQYF.

The chain recombines TRBV11-2 with TRBJ1-4, with TRBD1 as a possible D gene (6 bases). The CDR3 spans 17 residues. CDR1 is SGHAT, CDR2 FQNNGV, per germline. V was trimmed by 0 bases and J by 8 bases, leaving 19 bases between them. CDR3 sequence (DNA): TGTGCCAGCAGCTTAGAGTCGGGACACCTTTTTGGAGAAAAACTGTTTTTT. This translates into CASSLESGHLFGEKLFF.

This chain's CDR3 is CASRAVLNSPLHF. CDR3 sequence (DNA): TGTGCCAGTAGGGCTGTCTTAAATTCACCCCTCCACTTT. The chain combines TRBV19 with TRBJ1-6; D uncertain. CDR3 size: 13 residues. The germline CDR1 and CDR2 sequences are LNHDA and SQIVND (reference sequence). Trimming stripped 6 bases from V and 7 bases from J, with 10 bases between. Full variable domain (remainder filled in from reference TRBV19 and TRBJ1-6): DGGITQSPKYLFRKEGQNVTLSCEQNLNHDAMYWYRQDPGQGLRLIYYSQIVNDFQKGDIAEGYSVSREKKESFPLTVTSAQKNPTAFYLCASRAVLNSPLHFGNGTRLTVT.

This clonotype turned up a few times. This rearrangement joins TRBV12-3 or TRBV12-4 to TRBJ2-1, with 9 bases lining up with TRBD2. The V gene end was trimmed by 2 bases and the J gene end by 7 bases; junction bases not matched to a gene: 9. The CDR3 totals 16 residues. The CDR3 spells CASSLPAGGSSNEQFF. The CDR3 DNA sequence: TGTGCCAGCAGTTTACCAGCGGGGGGTTCTTCGAATGAGCAGTTCTTC.

This clonotype was seen a few times. The DNA of the CDR3 is TGTGCCAGCAGCGTCGCAGGTACAGATACGCAGTATTTT. Protein product: CASSVAGTDTQYF. This chain joins TRBV9 and TRBJ2-3; D call uncertain. V gave up 2 bases and J gave up 3 bases, with 7 bases separating them. This CDR3 is 13 amino acids long. Germline V CDR1 and CDR2: SGDLS, YYNGEE.

This clonotype was detected a few times. The chain has TRBV24-1 and TRBJ2-5; maybe TRBD1 (5 bases). The germline V gene encodes CDR1 KGHDR and CDR2 SFDVKD. The CDR3 covers 13 residues. Trimming left V 7 bases short and J 1 base short, with 9 bases between. The CDR3 nucleotides read TGTGCCACCAGCGGACATCGCCAAGAGACCCAGTACTTC. Its translation is CATSGHRQETQYF.

The chain carries TRBV7-2 and TRBJ2-7, with D perhaps matching TRBD1 or TRBD2 (5 bases each). The CDR3 is 15 amino acids. The germline V and J ends were trimmed by 5 bases and 3 bases, with 17 bases remaining between them. Germline V CDR1 and CDR2: SGHTA, FQGNSA. CDR3 residues: CASSILLGEGYEQYF. The CDR3 bases are TGTGCCAGCAGCATTTTATTGGGGGAAGGCTACGAGCAGTACTTC. The entire variable domain, with the rest obtained from reference TRBV7-2 and TRBJ2-7, is as follows: GAGVSQSPSNKVTEKGKDVELRCDPISGHTALYWYRQSLGQGLEFLIYFQGNSAPDKSGLPSDRFSAERTGGSVSTLTIQRTQQEDSAVYLCASSILLGEGYEQYFGPGTRLTVT.

This clonotype was recorded a few times. The V call is TRBV12-3 or TRBV12-4, the J call TRBJ2-2; TRBD1 or TRBD2 may be the D gene (5 bases each). Trimming stripped 6 bases from V and 3 bases from J, with 8 bases between. The CDR3 loop spans 13 amino acids. CDR3 bases: TGTGCCAGCAGGGGACCCTACACCGGGGAGCTGTTTTTT. Translated, it gives CASRGPYTGELFF.

This clonotype showed up many times. This chain joins TRBV29-1 and TRBJ1-1; a possible D gene is TRBD1 (6 bases). This CDR3 region has 14 residues. Germline lookup yields CDR1 SQVTM and CDR2 ANQGSEA. V gave up 0 bases and J gave up 6 bases, with 14 bases separating them. In DNA, the CDR3 is TGCAGCGTTGAAGAGCCGGACAGTTTGGCTGAAGCTTTCTTT. Translation gives CSVEEPDSLAEAFF.

This clonotype showed up many times. The J gene is TRBJ2-5, the V gene TRBV2; D possibly corresponds to TRBD1 (6 bases). Trimming left V 11 bases short and J 5 bases short, with 18 bases between. This CDR3 contains 13 residues. Germline loops: CDR1 SNHLY, CDR2 FYNNEI. The CDR3 spells CAGLGPGAETQYF. The CDR3 bases are TGTGCCGGACTGGGACCAGGGGCGGAGACCCAGTACTTC.

The DNA of the CDR3 is TGCGCCAGCAGCCCAGCGGGGCACAACACAGATACGCAGTATTTT. Its translation: CASSPAGHNTDTQYF. The rearrangement links TRBV5-1 to TRBJ2-3; TRBD2 agrees at 7 bases. Germline values: CDR1 SGHRS, CDR2 YFSETQ. V lost 4 bases and J lost 2; bases outside the gene matches: 7. CDR3 length: 15 residues.

This clonotype has a handful of counts. The chain carries TRBV5-5 and TRBJ1-2; 11 bases line up with TRBD1. CDR3 length equals 15 residues. CDR1 and CDR2 from the germline V gene are SGHKS and YYEKEE (reference sequence). With 3 bases clipped from V and 6 bases from J, the junction kept 7 bases outside the gene matches. CDR3 residues: CASSSGQGEVNGYTF. CDR3 nucleotides: TGTGCCAGCAGCTCGGGACAGGGGGAAGTTAATGGCTACACCTTC.

The chain couples TRBV11-2 to TRBJ1-3; no firm D call. V was clipped by 4 bases and J by 2 bases, with 3 bases between them. Germline-derived CDR1 and CDR2 are SGHAT and FQNNGV. The CDR3 has 12 amino acids. The CDR3 DNA follows: TGTGCCAGCAGCTCCGCTGGAAACACCATATATTTT. As protein: CASSSAGNTIYF.